The source of this TCR beta chain is a study of blood T cell repertoires in COVID-19. The CDR3 spans 13 residues. Trimming shortened V by 2 bases and J by 6 bases, and 7 bases separated the two germline ends. Method: immunoSEQ multiplex PCR; TCRdb's copy keeps in-frame clones and lacks some. The repertoire includes more than 90,000 clones, about 85% of them detected once, and 9.5% to 15% sits in the top ten. The V gene is TRBV6-7, the J gene TRBJ1-4, with a tentative D call TRBD1 (5 bases). TRBV6-7 is treated as an ORF (open reading frame) with a function not yet certain. Sample: peripheral blood. The TCR comes from a human donor in a cohort sampled during active COVID-19. The CDR3 protein is CASSYPGDEKLFF. The DNA of the CDR3 is TGTGCCAGCAGTTACCCGGGGGATGAAAAACTGTTTTTT.